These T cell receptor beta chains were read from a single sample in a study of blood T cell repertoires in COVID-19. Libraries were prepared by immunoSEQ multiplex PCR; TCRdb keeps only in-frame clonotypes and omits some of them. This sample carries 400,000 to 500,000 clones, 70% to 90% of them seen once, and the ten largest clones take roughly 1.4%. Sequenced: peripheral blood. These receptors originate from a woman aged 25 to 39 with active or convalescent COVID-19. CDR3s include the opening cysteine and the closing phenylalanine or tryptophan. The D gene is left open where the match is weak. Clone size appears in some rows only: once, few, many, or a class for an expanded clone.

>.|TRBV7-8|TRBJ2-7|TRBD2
CASSLGAGGEQYF
TGTGCCAGCAGCTTAGGAGCGGGGGGTGAGCAGTACTTC
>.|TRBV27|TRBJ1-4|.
CASSRVATSGKEKLFF
TGTGCCAGCAGCCGAGTAGCGACATCGGGAAAGGAAAAACTGTTTTTT
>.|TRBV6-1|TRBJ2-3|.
CASSELRRVGTDTQYF
TGTGCCAGCAGTGAGCTGCGGCGGGTAGGCACAGATACGCAGTATTTT
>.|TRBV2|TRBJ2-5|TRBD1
CASSAGGAPGETQYF
TGTGCCAGCAGTGCAGGGGGAGCCCCCGGGGAGACCCAGTACTTC
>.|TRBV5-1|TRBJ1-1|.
CASSLGAARGSGTEAFF
TGCGCCAGCAGCTTGGGAGCGGCCCGTGGTTCGGGCACTGAAGCTTTCTTT
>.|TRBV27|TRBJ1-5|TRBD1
CASTPRTGVNQPQHF
TGTGCCAGCACCCCGCGGACAGGGGTGAATCAGCCCCAGCATTTT
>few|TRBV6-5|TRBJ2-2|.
CASSYSWGGHGELFF
TGTGCCAGCAGTTACAGTTGGGGGGGGCACGGGGAGCTGTTTTTT
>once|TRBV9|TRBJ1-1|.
CASSQLVNTEAFF
TGTGCCAGCAGCCAACTGGTGAACACTGAAGCTTTCTTT
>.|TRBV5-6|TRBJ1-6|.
CASSLDLAGAYSPLHF
TGTGCCAGCAGCTTGGATTTAGCAGGGGCATATTCACCCCTCCACTTT
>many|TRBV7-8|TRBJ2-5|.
CASSHKPGEETQYF
TGTGCCAGCAGCCACAAACCGGGGGAAGAGACCCAGTACTTC
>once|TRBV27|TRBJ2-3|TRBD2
CASSPPVAGFTSTDTQYF
TGTGCCAGCAGTCCCCCGGTAGCGGGGTTTACAAGCACAGATACGCAGTATTTT
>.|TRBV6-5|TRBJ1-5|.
CASSYAQSNQPQHF
TGTGCCAGCAGTTACGCTCAGAGCAATCAGCCCCAGCATTTT
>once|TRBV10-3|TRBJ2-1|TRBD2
CAIRDRRGTSAIDEQFF
TGTGCCATCCGAGATCGACGGGGGACTAGTGCGATCGATGAGCAGTTCTTC
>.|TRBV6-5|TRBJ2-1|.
CASRNGGPYNEQFF
TGTGCCAGCAGGAACGGGGGGCCCTACAATGAGCAGTTCTTC
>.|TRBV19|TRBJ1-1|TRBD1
CASSIQGVSFF
TGTGCCAGTAGTATTCAGGGGGTTTCTTTCTTT
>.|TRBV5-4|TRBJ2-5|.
CASSLETLETQYF
TGTGCCAGCAGCTTGGAGACTTTGGAGACCCAGTACTTC
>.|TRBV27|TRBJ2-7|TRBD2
CASSRGTSGAYEQYF
TGTGCCAGCAGTCGCGGGACTAGCGGTGCCTACGAGCAGTACTTC
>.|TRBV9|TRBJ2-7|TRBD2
CASSAHLGLAGADEQYF
TGTGCCAGCAGCGCCCATTTGGGACTAGCGGGGGCGGACGAGCAGTACTTC
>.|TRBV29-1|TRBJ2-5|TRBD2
CSVDGGPTSVRETQYF
TGCAGCGTTGATGGGGGACCGACTAGCGTCCGGGAGACCCAGTACTTC
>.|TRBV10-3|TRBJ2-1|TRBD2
CAIGDPSGRAQQFF
TGTGCCATCGGGGACCCTAGCGGGAGGGCCCAGCAGTTCTTC
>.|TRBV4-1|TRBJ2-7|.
CASSQAFGIYEQYF
TGCGCCAGCAGCCAAGCATTCGGGATTTACGAGCAGTACTTC
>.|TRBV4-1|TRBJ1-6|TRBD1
CASSQSSTGDTSYNSPLHF
TGCGCCAGCAGCCAATCTAGCACAGGGGACACCTCCTATAATTCACCCCTCCACTTT
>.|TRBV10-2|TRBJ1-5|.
CASSDLKVVGVYSNQPQHF
TGCGCCAGCAGTGACTTAAAAGTAGTCGGGGTTTATAGCAATCAGCCCCAGCATTTT
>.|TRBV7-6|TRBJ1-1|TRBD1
CASSLEGRGTFGWGEAFF
TGTGCCAGCAGCTTAGAAGGCAGGGGGACGTTTGGGTGGGGTGAAGCTTTCTTT
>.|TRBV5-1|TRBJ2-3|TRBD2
CASSLVVAGGVTDTQYF
TGCGCCAGCAGCTTGGTGGTAGCGGGAGGCGTCACAGATACGCAGTATTTT
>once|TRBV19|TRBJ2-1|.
CASSIDLASAASYNEQFF
TGTGCCAGTAGTATAGATCTGGCTAGCGCGGCTTCCTACAATGAGCAGTTCTTC